These 14 T cell receptor beta chains originate from one sample sequenced in a study of T cell changes during pregnancy in multiple sclerosis. Assay used: immunoSEQ multiplex PCR; TCRdb lists only in-frame clones, some missing. The sample gives about 40,000 clones, roughly nine tenths of which show up once; about 0.42% is in the top ten. Here the sequenced sample was CD4+ T cells from peripheral blood mononuclear cells, taken in the third trimester of pregnancy. These receptors were obtained from a female donor in good health, enrolled as a control in a pregnancy study.

This chain's CDR3 is CASSPPPPSYEQYF. The CDR3 nucleotides read TGTGCCAGCTCACCACCTCCCCCTTCCTACGAGCAGTACTTC. The rearrangement joins TRBV18 to TRBJ2-7; unclear D gene. CDR1 and CDR2 from the germline V gene are KGHSH and LQKENI. The V end lost 0 bases, the J end lost 1 base, and 7 bases lay between the germline ends. This CDR3 contains 14 residues. The whole variable domain, filled in from reference TRBV18 and TRBJ2-7, reads NAGVMQNPRHLVRRRGQEARLRCSPMKGHSHVYWYRQLPEEGLKFMVYLQKENIIDESGMPKERFSAEFPKEGPSILRIQQVVRGDSAAYFCASSPPPPSYEQYFGPGTRLTVT.

This chain links TRBV7-3 with TRBJ2-3; D perhaps matches TRBD1 (7 bases). CDR3 length: 16 amino acids. Looked up from germline, CDR1 is SGHTA and CDR2 is FQGTGA. V was shortened by 2 bases and J by 6 bases, with 18 bases between the two germline ends. The CDR3 spells CASSLYLRGTADTQYF. In DNA form, the CDR3 reads TGTGCCAGCAGCTTATATCTGCGCGGGACAGCCGATACGCAGTATTTT.

The chain uses TRBV5-1 and TRBJ2-1; 8 bases map to TRBD2. CDR3 size: 14 residues. CDR1 and CDR2 from the germline V gene are SGHRS and YFSETQ. Trimming removed 7 bases from V and 0 bases from J; junction bases left unmatched: 3. In DNA, the CDR3 is TGCGCCAGCGTAAGCGGGAGCTCCTACAATGAGCAGTTCTTC. Translation gives CASVSGSSYNEQFF.

The V call is TRBV2, the J call TRBJ2-7; 7 nucleotides align to TRBD2. V lost 8 bases, J lost 3 bases, and 19 bases stayed unmatched. Germline V CDR1 and CDR2: SNHLY, FYNNEI. The CDR3 runs to 17 residues. The CDR3 sequence: CASLSRDRREDGYEQYF. For the CDR3, the DNA is TGTGCCAGCCTCTCCCGGGACCGACGGGAGGACGGCTACGAGCAGTACTTC.

This chain connects TRBV29-1 to TRBJ2-5; D possibly corresponds to TRBD1 (8 bases). Trimming shortened V by 0 bases and J by 3 bases, and 20 bases separated the two germline ends. The germline V gene encodes CDR1 SQVTM and CDR2 ANQGSEA. The CDR3 totals 17 residues. For the CDR3, the DNA is TGCAGCGTTGAAGATCCGGACAGGGAGGGCGGGGAAGAGACCCAGTACTTC. Translation: CSVEDPDREGGEETQYF.

The gene calls are TRBV7-6 and TRBJ2-3, with TRBD1 matching over 7 bases. Germline V gene lookup returns CDR1 SGHVS and CDR2 FNYEAQ. The CDR3 spans 16 residues. Unmatched junction bases numbered 11, after V lost 4 bases and J lost 4 bases. The CDR3 loop reads CASSSTMRGHADTQYF. As DNA, the CDR3 is TGTGCCAGCAGCTCCACTATGAGGGGGCACGCAGATACGCAGTATTTT.

The chain links TRBV28 to TRBJ2-7; D possibly corresponds to TRBD1 (5 bases). This CDR3 spans 12 amino acids. The V end lost 6 bases, the J end lost 3 bases, and 9 bases lay between the germline ends. The germline V gene encodes CDR1 MDHEN and CDR2 SYDVKM. CDR3 region: CASRTQDYEQYF. Written as DNA, the CDR3 is TGTGCCAGCAGGACACAGGACTACGAGCAGTACTTC.

This clone was seen only a few times. Other DNA sequences in the same sample also yield this CDR3. The rearrangement links TRBV2 to TRBJ2-7; 12 bases line up with TRBD2. Trimming at V came to 6 bases and at J to 2 bases, leaving 2 bases not matched to a gene. The CDR3 spans 14 residues. Germline values: CDR1 SNHLY, CDR2 FYNNEI. CDR3: CASSRTSGTYEQYF. The CDR3 DNA sequence: TGTGCCAGCAGCCGGACTAGCGGGACCTACGAGCAGTACTTC.

V usage is TRBV7-2 and J usage is TRBJ2-5, with 13 bases fitting TRBD2. The CDR3 length is 16 residues. J gave up 5 bases and V 5 bases, and 8 bases lay outside the gene matches. CDR1 and CDR2 from the germline V gene are SGHTA and FQGNSA. CDR3 amino acids: CASSKVGLAGAETQYF. The CDR3, as DNA: TGTGCCAGCAGCAAAGTTGGACTAGCGGGGGCGGAGACCCAGTACTTC. The variable domain in full, completed from reference TRBV7-2 and TRBJ2-5, reads GAGVSQSPSNKVTEKGKDVELRCDPISGHTALYWYRQSLGQGLEFLIYFQGNSAPDKSGLPSDRFSAERTGGSVSTLTIQRTQQEDSAVYLCASSKVGLAGAETQYFGPGTRLLVL.

The chain combines TRBV6-7 with TRBJ2-1; 16 nucleotides line up with TRBD2. TRBV6-7 is annotated as an ORF whose role is uncertain. V trimming: 7 bases; J trimming: 7 bases; junction bases outside the gene matches: 13. CDR3 length: 18 residues. DNA of the CDR3: TGTGCCAGCACAAACCCGGGACTAGCGGGAGGGCATTCAAATGAGCAGTTCTTC. It yields the protein CASTNPGLAGGHSNEQFF.

Only one count was recorded for this clone. The chain joins TRBV5-6 to TRBJ2-1; tentatively, D is TRBD2 (7 bases). Germline V gene data show CDR1 as SGHDT and CDR2 as YYEEEE. The V end was cut by 0 bases, the J end by 2 bases, with 15 bases between. The CDR3 spans 17 residues. In DNA, the CDR3 is TGTGCCAGCAGCTTGGGGCGAGGGGGGGTGGCCTACAATGAGCAGTTCTTC. Translated, it gives CASSLGRGGVAYNEQFF.

The rearrangement joins TRBV4-2 to TRBJ1-5; D is perhaps TRBD1 (6 bases). Germline CDR1 and CDR2: LGHNA and YNFKEQ. The CDR3 totals 18 residues. The V gene lost 2 bases and the J gene lost 2 bases, with 19 bases spanning the gap. CDR3 coding DNA: TGTGCCAGCAGCCAACAGTCCCGGGACACCCACGGCAATCAGCCCCAGCATTTT. Amino acid sequence: CASSQQSRDTHGNQPQHF.

The chain joins TRBV6-5 to TRBJ1-1; D possibly corresponds to TRBD1 (6 bases). The CDR3 loop spans 14 amino acids. V was trimmed by 3 bases and J by 5 bases, leaving 13 bases between them. Germline V lookup: CDR1 MNHEY, CDR2 SVGAGI. The CDR3 reads CASSYRGAGTEAFF. In nucleotides, the CDR3 is TGTGCCAGCAGTTATCGGGGGGCGGGAACTGAAGCTTTCTTT.

This clone was picked up one time. The rearrangement links TRBV6-5 to TRBJ1-2; TRBD1 might be the D (6 bases). The V and J ends lost 6 bases and 3 bases respectively, with 8 bases between them. The CDR3 runs 12 residues. The germline V gene encodes CDR1 MNHEY and CDR2 SVGAGI. CDR3 loop: CASRSGDYGYTF. For the CDR3, the DNA is TGTGCCAGCAGATCAGGGGACTATGGCTACACCTTC.